This TCR beta chain originates from a study of cytomegalovirus exposure and HLA in healthy donors (dated 2017 in TCRdb). Study-wide context: An earlier analysis of more than 550 of the donors reported around 280 Gb of sequence data and approximately 120 million unique TCR beta sequences obtained from about 180 million T cells. An early release that covered several hundred HLA-typed donors contained approximately 300 gigabases of sequencing data and tens of millions of unique TCR sequences. Of the 398 genotyped donors, 75% to 85% were placed in the genetic ancestry cluster associated with self-reported Caucasian donors. The study aimed to test whether signatures of past pathogen exposure could be identified by cataloging public T cell receptors. The study profiled the T cell repertoires of about 640 subjects by immunosequencing and related them to cytomegalovirus serostatus. Besides the first cohort of approximately 670 subjects, a separate validation cohort made up of over a hundred different subjects was used. High-throughput TCR immunosequencing, statistical association of individual TCRs with disease status, and machine learning were combined to predict cytomegalovirus infection status. In a later analysis, previously published TCR beta repertoires from 500 to 750 donors were re-analyzed and high-resolution HLA genotyping was added so that TCR occurrence patterns could be studied. Rather than using new phenotypic data, the later analysis identified candidate immune exposures from TCR beta sequences and from how often those sequences occurred across donors. An earlier analysis of 587 of the donors used high-throughput TCR beta sequencing to judge whether each TCR beta V gene segment behaved as functional or pseudogenic. Donor age, sex, ethnicity and CMV serostatus were collected together with the repertoire data. A later genetic analysis used genome-wide SNP genotypes for about 60% of the roughly 700 donors, treating that subset as a discovery cohort. All discovery cohort repertoires had been generated on a single sequencing platform. Both class I and class II loci were covered by HLA typing, at four-digit resolution. The number of typed donors differed by locus: about 629-630 for A, B, C, DRB1 and DQB1; approximately 540 for DQA1; 606 for DPA1; and around 490 for DPB1. Four or five DR-DQ haplotypes were handled as single units for association and clustering, since linkage in the cohort was strong. Across under 500 genotyped donors of the cohort, an average of about 200,000 unique TCR beta nucleotide sequences per donor were sequenced, and 15% to 20% of those sequences were non-productive. Broad study findings and their caveats: Some 16 rarely observed V segments, including chromosome 9 orphons, were excluded from the earlier analysis of a few hundred of the donors because counts were too low. Correlated functional status among segregating V segments might reflect linkage disequilibrium, but an unknown experimental factor could not be ruled out. At a false discovery rate of 0.05, a later analysis linked 15,000 to 20,000 TCR beta sequences to specific HLA alleles. Sequencing depth was assumed to be roughly uniform across donors in the presence/absence analyses, though that assumption may not hold. A total of about 150 TCR beta chains were listed by the study as associated with cytomegalovirus. Some IMGT-functional V segments, including TRBV6-2 and TRBV6-3, could not be distinguished by the 87-base-pair reads and were therefore excluded. A cluster of highly shared sequence variants was judged likely to represent a technical artifact of the sequencing pipeline. The authors suggested that the approach could potentially be extended to other disease states and immunological phenotypes. Assigning TCR associations to individual alleles was difficult when HLA alleles, especially DR and DQ, strongly co-occurred. In a later genetic analysis, a missense DCLRE1C variant was associated with V-gene and J-gene trimming of TCR beta chains, and the association was replicated in an independent cohort. Most CMV-associated TCR beta chains appeared to be HLA-restricted in a later analysis, and the HLA associations seemed to be driven largely by CMV exposure. An earlier analysis of around 540 of the donors showed that most TCR beta V segments appeared in productive rearrangements either about 87% or about 30% of the time, which broadly matched IMGT annotations. According to a later analysis, parvovirus B19, influenza, CMV and Epstein-Barr virus appeared linked to several top co-occurrence clusters. A few of the identified cytomegalovirus-associated TCR beta chains were confirmed in vitro to be specific for cytomegalovirus antigens. Compared with equally common non-associated chains, HLA-associated TCR beta chains in a later analysis were more clonally expanded and had lower generation probabilities. In a later analysis, TCR association rates were found to vary across HLA loci, with the most associated TCRs seen for DRB1 alleles and the fewest for HLA-C alleles. According to a later genetic analysis, donors in an Asian-associated ancestry cluster had fewer N-insertions in productive TCRs than the approximately 630-donor mean. Across donors, most TCR sequences were observed very rarely, whereas some public TCRs were present in many individuals. The classifier was reported to diagnose cytomegalovirus status with high specificity and sensitivity in both the original cohort and the validation cohort. This cohort had only TCR beta chains sequenced, and the lack of alpha or paired-chain data limited which features could be detected. The only immune exposure information available for the cohort was CMV serostatus. Because HLA typing was missing for some donors at each locus, association tests included only the typed subset. A further reported finding was that TCR beta sequences accurately predicted the HLA-A and HLA-B alleles for most subjects in the first cohort.

This clone appeared a few times. Its antigen target is currently unknown. Per-nucleotide qualities are absent, and no much larger clonotype sits a single base away. The library was obtained by the immunoSEQ multiplex PCR assay. The multiplex PCR relied on a mix of 60 forward primers for TCR Vbeta segments and 13 reverse primers for TCR Jbeta segments. The CDR3 region of rearranged TCR beta genes was amplified from genomic DNA by a multiplex PCR assay. On the Illumina HiSeq System, the amplified TCR beta libraries were sequenced as 87-base-pair reads. Processing in the source paper ran as follows. In a later analysis, tens of millions of unique TCR beta chains were counted across the approximately 620 repertoires, and about 9.9 million of these chains were shared by at least two donors. Raw reads were error-corrected and collapsed into unique sequences with a nearest-neighbor algorithm that merged closely related sequences to remove PCR and sequencing errors. V, D and J gene segments were assigned by aligning CDR3 sequences to IMGT reference sequences. For a sequence to be retained, a match of at least six nucleotides to both a V gene segment and a J gene segment was required. Rearrangements were classified as productive when the CDR3 lacked stop codons and remained in frame with V and J, and all other rearrangements were classified as non-productive. Following IMGT convention, CDR3 was defined as the stretch from the second conserved V-encoded cysteine up to the conserved J-encoded phenylalanine. In an earlier analysis of more than 550 of the donors, sequences lacking an unambiguous match to a single V gene segment were excluded. An earlier analysis of 587 of the donors called V segments functional above 56.7% productive rearrangements and segregating when the between-donor standard deviation exceeded 5%. To diagnose cytomegalovirus status from the catalog of TCR beta chain sequences, a statistical classification framework was built. A later analysis assigned V and J genes by comparing TCR nucleotide sequences with IMGT/GENE-DB human TR gene sequences. In a later analysis, CDR3 sequences and most-parsimonious VDJ recombination scenarios were assigned using the TCRdist pipeline. In a later analysis, every TCR beta chain was defined by the combination of its CDR3 amino acid sequence and its V-gene family, and reads without a unique V-gene family were dropped. To address suspected cross-contamination and a sequencing artifact, a later analysis removed a few hundred highly shared, low-generation-probability nucleotide sequences. In a later analysis, a clonal expansion index was calculated for each public chain from normalized within-repertoire ranks of inferred template counts. In a later analysis, generation probabilities were computed using a VDJ recombination model fitted to out-of-frame rearrangements, and the results were checked against IGoR. In a later analysis, TCR-TCR, TCR-HLA and TCR-CMV co-occurrence was scored with hypergeometric tests, and a repertoire-size bias correction was applied to TCR pairs. In a later analysis, false discovery rates were estimated by permuting HLA or CMV assignments 20 times. In a later analysis, co-occurring TCRs were grouped using DBSCAN, and TCRdist sequence similarity was added for clustering within HLA-allele-positive subsets. Co-occurrence clustering excluded repertoires with fewer than 30,000 or more than 120,000 public chains, plus five with anomalous nucleotide sharing. TCRdb retrieved this table from immuneACCESS and kept in-frame rearrangements only. Not all clones are present; in checked studies, unresolved V genes account for under half, and no reason is known for the remainder. V and J calls and clone size are given by that table; D and trimming were obtained from the DNA. This sample is represented by under 200,000 clones; approximately 90% of them were singletons. The leading ten clones occupy 0.8% to 1% of the sample.

Its CDR3 holds 10 amino acids, cysteine through phenylalanine. Here the CDR3 DNA is all that survives: 30 bases in frame from base 1. For CDR1 and CDR2, the germline V gene lists MDHEN and SYDVKM. The cohort was made up of about 670 healthy bone marrow donors. All cohort members were sampled while nominally healthy, although unrecorded immune exposures were likely present. The donor tested CMV seronegative, placing the donor among the 350 or so seronegative members of the cohort. A peripheral blood sample was provided by each donor, and peripheral blood mononuclear cells were used for TCR beta sequencing. The Qiagen DNeasy Blood Extraction Kit was used to extract genomic DNA from the blood cell samples.

The V and J segments used are TRBV28 and TRBJ2-5; confidence is insufficient to name the D gene. With the DNA end fitting TRBJ2-7 better, the J assignment may be wrong. This clonotype originated in a woman younger than 45 in good health and CMV-seronegative. Sequenced: PBMCs. The encoded CDR3 is CAIGSYEQYF. In nucleotide form, the sequence is TGTGCCATCGGTTCCTACGAGCAGTACTTC.